Below, one T cell receptor (beta chain) is given with its context. As yet, its antigen is unknown. The data are from a study of T cell responses to AZD1222 COVID-19 vaccine. Produced via immunoSEQ multiplex PCR; TCRdb's table is partial and in-frame only. This sample has roughly 120,000 clones, with approximately 90% found just once. The study's findings and limits: Recipients of AZD1222 seropositive at baseline numbered only 5 or 6. Following two doses of AZD1222, Spike-specific TCR breadth and depth rose. Repertoire collection took place solely once the T cell response had peaked. The study found vaccine-associated CD4 TCRs spanning spike, dominant at 160-218 and 743-854.

The source material was peripheral blood, sampled 28 days after the second AZD1222 dose. This TCR was sampled from an adult who received the AZD1222 COVID-19 vaccine.

This CDR3 reads CASSIRGGGNTIYF. The CDR3 DNA sequence: TGTGCCAGCAGCATACGGGGTGGGGGAAACACCATATATTTT. This sequence joins TRBV2 and TRBJ1-3; D not resolved. Trimming removed 6 bases from V and 4 bases from J, with 13 bases in between. Germline V lookup: CDR1 SNHLY, CDR2 FYNNEI. The CDR3 covers 14 residues.